The sequence of this T cell receptor (beta chain) was determined in a study of identical twins. This clonotype has at least ten counts. This CDR3 is 15 amino acids long. V shed 4 bases and J shed 6 bases, with 16 bases lying between them. Each CDR3 protein gets one entry after TCRdb re-called the 5' RACE reads with MiXCR. The table has about 210,000 distinct CDR3 sequences, approximately 9% seen once. The sequenced sample consisted of memory (CD45RO+) T cells sorted from blood. This TCR derives from a woman aged 18-29 years in good health. The chain recombines TRBV12-3 or TRBV12-4 with TRBJ1-5, with a possible D match to TRBD1 (5 bases). CDR3 coding DNA: TGTGCCAGCAGTTCTTGGAGGGGAGGCGGTCAGCCCCAGCATTTT. Protein sequence: CASSSWRGGGQPQHF.